This T cell receptor (beta chain) came from a study of early T cells in non-severe SARS-CoV-2 infection. Study overall: Chains stayed unpaired after sequencing of bulk RNA from unsorted whole blood.

This CDR3 has 14 amino acids. Trimming took off 0 bases at V and 3 bases at J, with 8 bases between the two ends. Germline V gives CDR1 SGHTA, CDR2 FQGNSA. Using its own MiXCR run on the 5' RACE reads, TCRdb lists one record per CDR3 protein. The sample has about 30,000 distinct CDR3 sequences; 5% to 5.5% are singletons. The gene calls are TRBV7-2 and TRBJ1-2, with D hard to call. This receptor was taken from an adult who was a healthcare worker with PCR-confirmed SARS-CoV-2 infection or an uninfected control (not recorded which). Sample: whole blood. CDR3 loop: CASSLASADYGYTF. The CDR3 region has the DNA TGTGCCAGCAGCTTAGCTAGTGCCGACTATGGCTACACCTTC. Combining the CDR3 with reference TRBV7-2 and TRBJ1-2 gives the whole variable domain GAGVSQSPSNKVTEKGKDVELRCDPISGHTALYWYRQSLGQGLEFLIYFQGNSAPDKSGLPSDRFSAERTGGSVSTLTIQRTQQEDSAVYLCASSLASADYGYTFGSGTRLTVV.